This T cell receptor beta chain was found in a study of response to subunit inactivated influenza vaccine. Study-level results: Authors suggested few new T cells are recruited by each seasonal influenza vaccination.

TCRdb re-called the RT-PCR reads with MiXCR, one entry per CDR3 protein. The table lists hundreds of thousands of distinct CDR3 sequences, 10% to 15% of them singletons, with around 13% in the top ten. Germline V CDR1 and CDR2: DFQATT, SNEGSKA (reference sequence). This CDR3 is built from 14 residues. V lost 6 bases to trimming and J lost 0 bases, with 14 bases between them. This clonotype was seen a handful of times. Antigen unknown. The material was PBMCs from blood, obtained about 6 weeks after vaccination. The receptor's source is a man aged 45-65 years who received an inactivated influenza vaccine. J is TRBJ2-5 and V is TRBV20-1; TRBD1 might be the D (6 bases). CDR3 in amino acids: CSARDTKYQETQYF. CDR3 in DNA: TGCAGTGCGAGGGACACAAAGTACCAAGAGACCCAGTACTTC.